This T cell receptor (beta chain) came from a study of blood T cells in healthy people across ages. The use of a sample-barcoded 5' primer and a J-beta primer mix characterized a second PCR of about 7 to 12 cycles. One entry per CDR3 protein, called by TCRdb with MiXCR from the 5' RACE reads. The sample has some 700,000 distinct CDR3 sequences; roughly 43% are singletons. What was sequenced was blood. The sequence came from an older woman in good health.

The CDR3 nucleotides are TGTGCCAGTCCTTTTACAGGGGCGGGTGAGCAGTTCTTC. The encoded protein is CASPFTGAGEQFF. This sequence joins TRBV25-1 and TRBJ2-1, with TRBD1 identical over 7 bases. CDR1 MGHDK and CDR2 SYGVNS come from the germline V gene. The CDR3 loop spans 13 amino acids. The V gene end was trimmed by 9 bases and the J gene end by 9 bases; junction bases not matched to a gene: 11.